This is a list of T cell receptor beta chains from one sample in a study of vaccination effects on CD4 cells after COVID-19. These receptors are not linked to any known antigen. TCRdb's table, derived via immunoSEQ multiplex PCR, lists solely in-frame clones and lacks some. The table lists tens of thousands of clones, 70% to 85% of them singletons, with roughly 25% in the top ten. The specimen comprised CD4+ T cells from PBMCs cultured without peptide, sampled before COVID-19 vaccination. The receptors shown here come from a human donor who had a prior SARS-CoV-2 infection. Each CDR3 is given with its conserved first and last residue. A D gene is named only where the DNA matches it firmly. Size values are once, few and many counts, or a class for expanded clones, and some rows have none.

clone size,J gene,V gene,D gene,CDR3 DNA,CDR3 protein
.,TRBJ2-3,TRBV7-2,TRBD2,TGTGCCAGCAGCCTATCCGGACTAGTCGATACGCAGTATTTT,CASSLSGLVDTQYF
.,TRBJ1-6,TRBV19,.,TGTGCCAGTAGTCGGGCTAATAATTCACCCCTCCACTTT,CASSRANNSPLHF
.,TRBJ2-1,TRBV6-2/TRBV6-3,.,TGTGCCAGCAGTTACGTTTCGGGGGGCCTTTACAATGAGCAGTTCTTC,CASSYVSGGLYNEQFF
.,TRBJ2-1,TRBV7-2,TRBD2,TGTGCCAGCAGATTCTCTAGCGGGGGGGTATCCAATGAGCAGTTCTTC,CASRFSSGGVSNEQFF
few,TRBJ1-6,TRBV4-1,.,TGCGCCAGCAGCCAAGATTATGGGTGGAGTAATTCACCCCTCCACTTT,CASSQDYGWSNSPLHF
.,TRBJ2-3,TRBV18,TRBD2,TGTGCCAGCTCACCAAGAACTAGCGGGAGTGTCGCAGATACGCAGTATTTT,CASSPRTSGSVADTQYF
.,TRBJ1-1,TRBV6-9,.,TGTGCCAGCGGCCTCCCGGGCGGGGAAAGAGGAGCTGAAGCTTTCTTT,CASGLPGGERGAEAFF
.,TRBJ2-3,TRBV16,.,TGTGCCAGCAGTTCTACCGGGGGCGGCCCCTTCACAGATACGCAGTATTTT,CASSSTGGGPFTDTQYF
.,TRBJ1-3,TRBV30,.,TGTGCCTGGAGTCCTCCTCCGGGGCCTATCTCTGGAAACACCATATATTTT,CAWSPPPGPISGNTIYF
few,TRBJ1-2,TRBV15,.,TGTGCCACCAGCAGAGATGTGGGGGCTTATGGCTACACCTTC,CATSRDVGAYGYTF
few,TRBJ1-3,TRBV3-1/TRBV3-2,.,TGTGCCAGCAGCCAAGGCGGAGATGGAAACACCATATATTTT,CASSQGGDGNTIYF
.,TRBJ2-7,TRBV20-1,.,TGCAGTGCTAGTATCGCTTCCCCCTACGAGCAGTACTTC,CSASIASPYEQYF
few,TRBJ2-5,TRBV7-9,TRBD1,TGTGCCAGCAGCTTCGGCCGGACAGGGGGCGAAGAGACCCAGTACTTC,CASSFGRTGGEETQYF
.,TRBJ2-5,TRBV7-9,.,TGTGCCAGCAGCCGCGATCAAGAGACCCAGTACTTC,CASSRDQETQYF
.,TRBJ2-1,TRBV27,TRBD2,TGTGCCAGCAGTTTTGATCACGGGAGGTATGAGCAGTTCTTC,CASSFDHGRYEQFF
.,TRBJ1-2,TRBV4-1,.,TGCGCCAGCAGCCAAGCTCCGAATGGGGGAATTTGGGGCTACACCTTC,CASSQAPNGGIWGYTF